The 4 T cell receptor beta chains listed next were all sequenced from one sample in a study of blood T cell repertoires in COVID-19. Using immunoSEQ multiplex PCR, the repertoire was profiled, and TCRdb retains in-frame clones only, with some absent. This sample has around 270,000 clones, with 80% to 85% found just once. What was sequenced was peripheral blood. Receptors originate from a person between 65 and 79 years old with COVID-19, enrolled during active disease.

The CDR3 region is CASSQRGNEKLFF. CDR3 bases: TGTGCCAGCTCCCAAAGAGGGAATGAAAAACTGTTTTTT. V usage is TRBV18 and J usage is TRBJ1-4; D unclear. The CDR3 runs to 13 residues. The V and J ends lost 6 bases and 5 bases respectively, with 10 bases between them. CDR1 is KGHSH and CDR2 is LQKENI in the germline V gene.

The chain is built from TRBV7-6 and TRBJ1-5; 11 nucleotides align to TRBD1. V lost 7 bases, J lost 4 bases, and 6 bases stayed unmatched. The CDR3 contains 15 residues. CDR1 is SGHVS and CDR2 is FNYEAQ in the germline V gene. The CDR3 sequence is CASTRDRGFNQPQHF. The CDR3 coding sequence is TGTGCCAGCACCAGGGACAGGGGGTTTAATCAGCCCCAGCATTTT. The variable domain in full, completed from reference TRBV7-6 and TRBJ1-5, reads GAGVSQSPRYKVTKRGQDVALRCDPISGHVSLYWYRQALGQGPEFLTYFNYEAQQDKSGLPNDRFSAERPEGSISTLTIQRTEQRDSAMYRCASTRDRGFNQPQHFGDGTRLSIL.

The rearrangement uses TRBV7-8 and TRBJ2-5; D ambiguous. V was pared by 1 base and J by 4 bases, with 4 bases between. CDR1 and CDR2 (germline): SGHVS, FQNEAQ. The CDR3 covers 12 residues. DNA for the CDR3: TGTGCCAGCAGCTTAGTACTAGAGACCCAGTACTTC. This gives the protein CASSLVLETQYF.

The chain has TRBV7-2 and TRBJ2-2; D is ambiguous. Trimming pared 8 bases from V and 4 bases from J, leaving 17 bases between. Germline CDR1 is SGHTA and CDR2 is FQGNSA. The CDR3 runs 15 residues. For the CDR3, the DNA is TGTGCCAGCGTCGAGCAGGATATATTCACCGGGGAGCTGTTTTTT. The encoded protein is CASVEQDIFTGELFF.